What follows are 11 T cell receptor beta chains derived from one specimen sequenced in a study of blood T cell repertoires in COVID-19 (dated by TCRdb to 2020 to 2022). Library generation was performed with the immunoSEQ multiplex PCR assay. TCRdb stores this immuneACCESS table with in-frame sequences only. Part of the clones is absent; in the studies checked, under half of the shortfall reflects unresolved V genes, and no reason is known for the rest. This sample lists hundreds of thousands of clones; approximately 86% were detected once. The ten largest clones capture 4.5% to 6% of the sample. Input material: peripheral blood. These receptor sequences come from an elderly woman with active or convalescent COVID-19.

The V and J genes are TRBV6-6 and TRBJ1-1; a weak D match, TRBD1 (6 bases). V lost 4 bases, J lost 7 bases, and 19 bases lay in between. In germline, CDR1 is MNHNY, CDR2 SVGAGI (reference sequence). The CDR3 contains 15 residues. The CDR3 spells CASSSTSRGVDEAFF. The CDR3 region has the DNA TGTGCCAGCAGTTCCACTTCCAGGGGAGTGGATGAAGCTTTCTTT.

The chain employs TRBV6-2 or TRBV6-3 and TRBJ2-1, with D possibly being TRBD2 (5 bases). There are 11 residues in the CDR3. Looked up from germline, CDR1 is MNHEY and CDR2 is SVGEGT. V was shortened by 2 bases and J by 10 bases, with 6 bases between the two germline ends. CDR3 bases: TGTGCCAGCAGTTACCCGGGGGAGCAGTTCTTC. Protein sequence: CASSYPGEQFF.

This chain uses TRBV4-2 with TRBJ2-7, with 10 bases identical to TRBD1. Germline CDR1 reads LGHNA; CDR2 reads YNFKEQ. The CDR3 is made up of 16 amino acids. J lost 3 bases, V lost 3 bases, and 8 bases had no gene match. CDR3 sequence reads: CASSHLTGTGDYEQYF. In nucleotides, the CDR3 is TGTGCCAGCAGCCATTTGACCGGGACAGGGGACTACGAGCAGTACTTC.

The J gene is TRBJ2-1, the V gene TRBV28, with TRBD2 identical over 8 bases. V dropped 6 bases and J dropped 7; count of bases not matched to a gene: 5. CDR3 length equals 13 residues. CDR1 is MDHEN and CDR2 is SYDVKM in the germline V gene. The CDR3 sequence: CASRSGRENEQFF. The CDR3 DNA sequence: TGTGCCAGCAGGAGCGGGAGAGAGAATGAGCAGTTCTTC.

The chain employs TRBV5-1 and TRBJ2-3; D possibly corresponds to TRBD2 (7 bases). The CDR3 sequence is 17 residues long. V lost 3 bases, J lost 3 bases, and 20 bases lay in between. CDR1 is SGHRS and CDR2 is YFSETQ in the germline V gene. CDR3 coding DNA: TGCGCCAGCAGCTCAGGCTCTTTCGGGGGGCCAACAGATACGCAGTATTTT. Translating it yields CASSSGSFGGPTDTQYF.

This chain links TRBV6-1 with TRBJ1-3; D is unclear. The length of the CDR3 is 16 residues. The V gene's germline CDR1 is MNHNS and CDR2 SASEGT. V was pared by 2 bases and J by 3 bases, with 14 bases between. The CDR3 DNA is TGTGCCAGCAGTGAAAATTATGCCAGAGGTGGAAACACCATATATTTT. As protein: CASSENYARGGNTIYF.

The rearrangement uses TRBV5-4 and TRBJ1-4; 7 bases agree with TRBD1. The CDR3 length is 12 residues. V shed 4 bases and J 8 bases; nucleotides not matched to a gene: 2. From germline, CDR1 is SGHNT and CDR2 YYREEE (reference sequence). The CDR3 region has the DNA TGTGCCAGCAGCCGACAGGGCGAAAAACTGTTTTTT. Translating gives CASSRQGEKLFF.

The V call is TRBV28, the J call TRBJ2-6; D is uncertain. Germline CDR1 and CDR2: MDHEN and SYDVKM. The length of the CDR3 is 15 residues. V lost 4 bases and J lost 0, with 7 bases in between. CDR3 nucleotide sequence: TGTGCCAGCAGTTCGGGTTCCTCTGGGGCCAACGTCCTGACTTTC. The encoded protein is CASSSGSSGANVLTF. Together with reference TRBV28 and TRBJ2-6, the CDR3 gives the full variable domain: DVKVTQSSRYLVKRTGEKVFLECVQDMDHENMFWYRQDPGLGLRLIYFSYDVKMKEKGDIPEGYSVSREKKERFSLILESASTNQTSMYLCASSSGSSGANVLTFGAGSRLTVL.

Remarks on this clone: Other nucleotide sequences from this sample produce the same CDR3. The rearrangement joins TRBV18 to TRBJ2-3; D possibly corresponds to TRBD1 (5 bases). V lost 3 bases and J lost 3, with 10 bases in between. The CDR3 is 14 amino acids. Germline-derived CDR1 and CDR2 are KGHSH and LQKENI. The CDR3 nucleotides are TGTGCCAGCTCACCTATTGACAGTACAGATACGCAGTATTTT. Encoded protein: CASSPIDSTDTQYF.

The chain is built from TRBV28 and TRBJ1-1; a possible D gene is TRBD1 (6 bases). There are 14 residues in the CDR3. V was cut by 5 bases and J by 3 bases, with 13 bases left in between. Germline-derived CDR1 and CDR2 are MDHEN and SYDVKM. CDR3 protein: CASSQLQGYTEAFF. DNA of the CDR3: TGTGCCAGCAGTCAACTCCAGGGGTACACTGAAGCTTTCTTT.

This chain uses TRBV5-4 with TRBJ2-1; perhaps TRBD2 as D (5 bases). The V end was cut by 4 bases, the J end by 6 bases, with 20 bases between. The CDR3 contains 16 residues. The germline V gene encodes CDR1 SGHNT and CDR2 YYREEE (reference sequence). This chain's CDR3 is CASSPGGVRVSNEQFF. The CDR3 nucleotides are TGTGCCAGCAGCCCGGGTGGGGTGAGGGTGTCCAATGAGCAGTTCTTC.